This TCR beta chain was retrieved from a study of radiotherapy plus CTLA-4 blockade in lung cancer. Looking at the study overall: With 25% to 40% of patients having disease control, objective responses were seen in about 18%.

Whole-study findings and limits: The best prediction of response reportedly came from early blood T cell clone dynamics, with interferon-beta. Clones derived from tumor TCRs expanded in blood after radiotherapy plus ipilimumab.

Profiling relied on immunoSEQ multiplex PCR, and the TCRdb table lists in-frame clones only, not all of them. Of 85,000 to 100,000 clones listed, about three quarters are singletons. CTLA-4 blockade using ipilimumab, together with focal radiation, was received by patients with chemo-refractory metastatic non-small-cell lung cancer. A note on this clone: Its specificity is unknown.

Germline trimming cut 1 base from V and 5 bases from J; bases unmatched to any gene: 7. Germline CDR1 and CDR2: SEHNR and FQNEAQ (reference sequence). The CDR3 consists of 16 residues. The rearrangement uses TRBV7-9 and TRBJ1-5; TRBD1 agrees at 8 bases. The TCR was taken from a human donor with non-small cell lung cancer that progressed on radiotherapy plus ipilimumab. Specimen: peripheral blood, collected from a patient treated with radiotherapy plus ipilimumab. The CDR3, as DNA: TGTGCCAGCAGCTTAGGGGGCGACAGGGGTTATCAGCCCCAGCATTTT. This gives the protein CASSLGGDRGYQPQHF.